This TCR beta chain was identified during a study of response to subunit inactivated influenza vaccine. MiXCR, run by TCRdb on the RT-PCR reads, gives a single entry per CDR3 protein. Of 700,000 to 900,000 distinct CDR3 sequences in the sample, less than 25% were seen once. Study-wide findings and caveats: Few new T cells, the authors suggested, are recruited by each seasonal influenza vaccination.

This clonotype was counted between two and nine times. Its antigen is still unknown. The sequence was collected from a man aged 50 to 59 who received an inactivated influenza vaccine. The source material was PBMCs from blood, sampled roughly 5 days after vaccination.

CDR3 DNA sequence: TGTGCCAGCAGCCGAACAACCCGAGGTGGCGGGGGAGATACGCAGTATTTT. Its translation: CASSRTTRGGGGDTQYF. V and J are TRBV11-2 and TRBJ2-3; 7 bases line up with TRBD2. The ends lost 5 bases at V and 5 bases at J; junction bases unmatched: 16. Germline loops: CDR1 SGHAT, CDR2 FQNNGV. The CDR3 spans 17 residues.